The source of this TCR beta chain is a study of blood T cells in healthy people across ages. Trimming took off 2 bases at V and 7 bases at J, with 9 bases between the two ends. Germline CDR1 and CDR2: LGHDT and YNNKEL (reference sequence). This CDR3 is 12 amino acids long. A sample-barcoded 5' primer and a J-beta primer mix were used in a second PCR of roughly 7 to 12 cycles. Each cDNA molecule was tagged by a template-switch adaptor with 12 random nucleotides. Each CDR3 protein is one row after TCRdb ran MiXCR on the 5' RACE reads. The sample consists of some 1,500,000 distinct CDR3 sequences, around 40% of them appearing once. Each donor's blood draw was around 9.1 milliliters of peripheral blood. Researchers isolated at least 7 million PBMCs per sample.

The source of this sequence is a woman aged 18 to 35 in good health. This rearrangement joins TRBV3-1 to TRBJ2-7; D not certain. Material: blood. The CDR3 sequence: CASSQLGEEQYF. CDR3 in DNA: TGTGCCAGCAGCCAACTGGGCGAGGAGCAGTACTTC.